Sequencing of this TCR beta chain was carried out in a study of human T cells and chemical hapten exposure (dated by TCRdb to the early 2020s). About the study as a whole: For sensitization, 2% DPC in acetone was applied to an approximately 2 cm by approximately 2 cm area of upper inner arm skin. Patients additionally received weekly therapeutic DPC doses to the scalp throughout the roughly 25-week study period. Patch testing was done on the upper back using Finn chambers containing 0.01% DPC, and results were scored after 6 days according to International Contact Dermatitis Research Group standards. Alopecia areata with under or over 50% scalp involvement, alopecia totalis and alopecia universalis were represented in the patient cohort, which was mostly female. Libraries were pooled for sequencing, and per-sample TCR yields varied mainly because of small differences in library volumes within the pool. Peripheral blood TCR repertoire changes were tracked in vivo in alopecia patients during primary and secondary sensitization to the hapten diphenylcyclopropenone (DPC). Blood samples were taken from patients before sensitization (week 0) and then at 2, 6 and about 24 weeks after DPC sensitization. Some 29 alopecia patients gave blood for TCR sequencing at one to four time points (pre-sensitization, 2, 6 and 24 weeks). Beyond this particular receptor, the publication reports: No change with DPC sensitization was found in the number of TCRs above 1 in 1000 frequency, and no evidence of global repertoire structure alterations was found. All patients had alopecia, a presumed autoimmune disease, so their immune response might differ from that of healthy individuals. The number of PT1 expanded TCRs positively correlated with patch test score, significant at thresholds 8, 16 and 32 but not 4. Compared with pre-sensitization or healthy control sets, expanded TCRs formed significantly more large CDR3 similarity clusters, which is consistent with antigen-driven responses. After repeated subsampling, the strength of the expansion versus patch-test correlation and the threshold at which it became significant changed.

Points on this clonotype: Its antigen remains unidentified. No much larger clonotype is one base removed from it; base qualities were not supplied.

Library preparation employed RACE. The instrument was a NextSeq 500. During library preparation, unique molecular identifiers were attached to individual cDNA molecules so that TCRs could be counted quantitatively and reproducibly. From each blood RNA sample, both TCR alpha and TCR beta chains were sequenced. The study's processing was this. Samples had a median of roughly 98,000 TCRs, with a range from roughly 20,000 to 690,600. The Decombinator software suite was used to annotate the V, J and CDR3 of the TCR reads. For the PS versus PT1 abundance plots, all samples were subsampled to the same number of TCRs (28,000). Expanded TCRs were defined as absent before sensitization and observed at least eight times at the 2-week time point. TCRdb trimmed public reads at Q25 via fastp, called clones via MiXCR and kept in-frame beta chains. Every distinct CDR3 protein forms one entry, paired with its most common genes and DNA. The V and J calls come from TCRdb's annotation, not from the publication. Across this sample there are roughly 62,000 distinct CDR3 sequences, with roughly 12% seen only once. Roughly 2.4% of the sample comes from the top ten.

CDR1 and CDR2 are drawn from the germline V gene: SGHTA, FQGTGA. The junction carries 12 bases between V and J, which are trimmed by 0 bases and 2 bases respectively. Including cysteine and phenylalanine, the CDR3 has 16 amino acids. Just the 48-base CDR3 DNA is kept, in frame starting at base 1. The label giving this sample's time point can be read as: patch test 3, about 24 weeks after DPC sensitization. The sample's treatment or condition label, in plain terms: therapeutic diphenylcyclopropenone sensitization with weekly scalp DPC. Blood at each patch-test visit was drawn before the patch test was applied. Eligible patients were aged 18 to 70, diagnosed with alopecia, deemed suitable for DPC therapy, and excluded if pregnant. Unfractionated whole blood was collected in Tempus Blood RNA tubes, and total RNA was extracted from that blood.

The sequencing used whole blood, collected in connection with sensitization to the hapten diphenylcyclopropenone (DPC). This clonotype originated in a man aged 25 to 40 with alopecia areata. Some clones in this sample may be carry-over from other donors' samples. The chain joins TRBV7-3 to TRBJ2-3; TRBD2 might be the D gene, on 6 matching bases. In nucleotides, the sequence is TGTGCCAGCAGCTTAACTAGCGGAGGGGTCACAGATACGCAGTATTTT. This translates into CASSLTSGGVTDTQYF.